This T cell receptor beta chain was profiled in a study of control samples from healthy donors and cancer patients. As for this clone: Distinct nucleotide sequences in the sample also encode this CDR3.

This CDR3 contains 15 residues. Trimming removed 5 bases from V and 7 bases from J, with 18 bases in between. The germline CDR1 and CDR2 sequences are MNHEY and SVGAGI. The repertoire was sequenced with immunoSEQ multiplex PCR; TCRdb's copy has only in-frame clones and lacks some. The sample shows 71,000 or so clones, just under 90% of them seen only once. The rearrangement uses TRBV6-5 and TRBJ1-5; D is perhaps TRBD1 (6 bases). The clonotype was recovered from a man aged 60 to 69 with lung cancer. The sample taken for sequencing was PBMCs. CDR3 sequence (DNA): TGTGCCAGCAGTCACGATAAAGGGGGGCGCCAGCCCCAGCATTTT. Its translation is CASSHDKGGRQPQHF.